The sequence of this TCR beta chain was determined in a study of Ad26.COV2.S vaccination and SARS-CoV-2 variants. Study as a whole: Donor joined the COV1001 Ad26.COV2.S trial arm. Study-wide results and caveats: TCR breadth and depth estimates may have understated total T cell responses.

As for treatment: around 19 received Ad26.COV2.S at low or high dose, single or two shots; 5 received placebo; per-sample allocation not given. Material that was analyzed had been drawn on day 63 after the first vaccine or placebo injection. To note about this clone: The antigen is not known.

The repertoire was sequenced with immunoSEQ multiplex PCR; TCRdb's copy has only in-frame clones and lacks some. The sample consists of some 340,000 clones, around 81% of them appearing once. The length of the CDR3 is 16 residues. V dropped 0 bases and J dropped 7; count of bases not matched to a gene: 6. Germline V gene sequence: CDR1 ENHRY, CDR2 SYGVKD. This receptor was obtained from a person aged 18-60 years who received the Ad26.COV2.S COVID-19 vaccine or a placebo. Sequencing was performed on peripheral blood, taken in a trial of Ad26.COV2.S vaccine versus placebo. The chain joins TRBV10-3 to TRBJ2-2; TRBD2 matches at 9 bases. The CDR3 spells CAISESSSGGLGELFF. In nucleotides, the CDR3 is TGTGCCATCAGTGAGTCGAGTAGCGGGGGACTCGGGGAGCTGTTTTTT.